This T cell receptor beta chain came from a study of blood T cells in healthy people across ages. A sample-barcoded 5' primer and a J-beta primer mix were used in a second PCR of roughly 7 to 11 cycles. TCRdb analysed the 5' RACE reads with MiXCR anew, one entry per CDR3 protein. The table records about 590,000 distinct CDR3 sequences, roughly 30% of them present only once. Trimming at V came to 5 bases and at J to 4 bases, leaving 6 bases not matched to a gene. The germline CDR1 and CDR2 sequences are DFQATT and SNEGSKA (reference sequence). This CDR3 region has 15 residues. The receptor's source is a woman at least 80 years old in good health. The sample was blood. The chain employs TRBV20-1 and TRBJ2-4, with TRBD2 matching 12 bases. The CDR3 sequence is CSACPTSGGKNIQYF. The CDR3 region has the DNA TGCAGTGCTTGCCCGACTAGCGGGGGAAAAAACATTCAGTACTTC.